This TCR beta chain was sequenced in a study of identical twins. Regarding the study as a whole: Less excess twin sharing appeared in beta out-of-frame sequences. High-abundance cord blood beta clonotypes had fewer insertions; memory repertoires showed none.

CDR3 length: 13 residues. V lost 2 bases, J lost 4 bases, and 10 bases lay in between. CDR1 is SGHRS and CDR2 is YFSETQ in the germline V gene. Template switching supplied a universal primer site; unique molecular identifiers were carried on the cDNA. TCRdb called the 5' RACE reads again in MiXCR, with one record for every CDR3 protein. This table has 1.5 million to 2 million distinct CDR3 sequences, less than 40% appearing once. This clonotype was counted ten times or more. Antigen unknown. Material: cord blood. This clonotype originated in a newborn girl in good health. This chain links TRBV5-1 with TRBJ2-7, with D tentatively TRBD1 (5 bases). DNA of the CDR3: TGCGCCAGCAGCTTTGCAGGGTTGTACGAGCAGTACTTC. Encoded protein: CASSFAGLYEQYF.